A selection of T cell receptor beta chains follows, all from one sample in a study of blood T cell repertoires in COVID-19. Sequencing used immunoSEQ multiplex PCR; TCRdb keeps in-frame clones, though not all of them. The sample records just under 65,000 clones, just over 85% being singletons. Material: peripheral blood. Source of these receptors: a man in his forties with acute or convalescent COVID-19. The CDR3 runs from the conserved cysteine through the conserved F or W. A D gene is named only where the DNA matches it firmly. The size of a clone is reported for some rows only, either as once, few or many, or as a class for expanded clones.

J gene	clone size	V gene	D gene	CDR3 protein	CDR3 DNA
TRBJ1-2	NA	TRBV10-3	NA	CAISETLQGNYGYTF	TGTGCCATCAGTGAGACACTCCAGGGGAACTATGGCTACACCTTC
TRBJ2-6	NA	TRBV5-1	NA	CASRGSSGANVLTF	TGCGCCAGCAGAGGGAGCTCTGGGGCCAACGTCCTGACTTTC
TRBJ2-5	NA	TRBV18	TRBD1	CASSPGRGRGETQYF	TGTGCCAGCTCACCAGGCAGGGGGCGCGGGGAGACCCAGTACTTC
TRBJ1-2	once	TRBV27	NA	CASSFSRGYGYTF	TGTGCCAGCAGTTTCTCCCGGGGGTATGGCTACACCTTC
TRBJ1-6	once	TRBV5-1	NA	CASSFDRPNSPLHF	TGCGCCAGCAGCTTTGACAGGCCCAATTCACCCCTCCACTTT
TRBJ1-2	NA	TRBV4-1	NA	CASSQDWAYGYTF	TGCGCCAGCAGCCAAGACTGGGCTTATGGCTACACCTTC
TRBJ1-3	NA	TRBV29-1	NA	CSVVLGDSGNTIYF	TGCAGCGTTGTTCTTGGAGACTCTGGAAACACCATATATTTT
TRBJ2-1	once	TRBV10-3	TRBD1	CAISNQGAVGYNEQFF	TGTGCCATCAGCAATCAGGGGGCGGTCGGGTACAATGAGCAGTTCTTC
TRBJ2-3	NA	TRBV18	TRBD2	CASSPVAGVTDTQYF	TGTGCCAGCTCACCGGTAGCGGGGGTGACAGATACGCAGTATTTT
TRBJ2-3	NA	TRBV4-1	TRBD1	CASRQKGGADTQYF	TGCGCCAGCAGACAAAAAGGGGGCGCAGATACGCAGTATTTT
TRBJ2-5	NA	TRBV11-3	TRBD1	CASSSGQLQETQYF	TGTGCCAGCAGCTCGGGACAGCTGCAAGAGACCCAGTACTTC
TRBJ1-6	NA	TRBV7-2	NA	CASSPREGYNSPLHF	TGTGCCAGCAGCCCACGGGAAGGCTATAATTCACCCCTCCACTTT
TRBJ1-5	NA	TRBV10-2	TRBD1	CASHGTANGQPQHF	TGCGCCAGCCATGGGACAGCAAACGGCCAGCCCCAGCATTTT
TRBJ1-4	NA	TRBV30	NA	CAWSVGFEILFF	TGTGCCTGGAGTGTGGGCTTTGAAATACTGTTTTTT
TRBJ1-5	NA	TRBV2	NA	CASSERAGVYSNQPQHF	TGTGCCAGCAGTGAAAGGGCCGGGGTTTATAGCAATCAGCCCCAGCATTTT
TRBJ1-5	NA	TRBV5-8	TRBD1	CASSPGQRGVGNQPQHF	TGTGCCAGCAGCCCGGGACAGAGGGGTGTCGGCAATCAGCCCCAGCATTTT
TRBJ2-7	NA	TRBV15	NA	CATSGPHSPYEQYF	TGTGCCACCAGCGGCCCCCATAGCCCCTACGAGCAGTACTTC
TRBJ2-3	once	TRBV5-6	NA	CASSLGLKSTDTQYF	TGTGCCAGCAGCTTGGGACTCAAGAGCACAGATACGCAGTATTTT
TRBJ1-5	NA	TRBV9	NA	CASSGSLGSNQPQHF	TGTGCCAGCAGCGGATCTCTCGGGAGCAATCAGCCCCAGCATTTT
TRBJ2-3	NA	TRBV7-9	NA	CASSLSAGLEDTQYF	TGTGCCAGCAGCTTATCGGCAGGACTCGAAGATACGCAGTATTTT
TRBJ2-5	NA	TRBV24-1	TRBD2	CATSSGGALRETQYF	TGTGCCACCAGTAGCGGGGGGGCCTTACGGGAGACCCAGTACTTC
TRBJ1-1	NA	TRBV9	NA	CASSPRTTMNTEAFF	TGTGCCAGCAGCCCCAGGACTACCATGAACACTGAAGCTTTCTTT
TRBJ2-2	NA	TRBV7-3	NA	CASSRRTSANTGELFF	TGTGCCAGCAGCAGGAGGACTTCCGCGAACACCGGGGAGCTGTTTTTT
TRBJ1-2	NA	TRBV19	TRBD1	CASSMDRGRGRGYTF	TGTGCCAGTAGTATGGACAGGGGGCGCGGGAGGGGCTACACCTTC
TRBJ1-1	NA	TRBV7-6	NA	CASSLNPGGEAFF	TGTGCCAGCAGCTTAAATCCCGGTGGTGAAGCTTTCTTT
TRBJ2-7	few	TRBV6-6	NA	CASSPPGSKFEQYF	TGTGCCAGCAGCCCCCCGGGTTCGAAATTCGAGCAGTACTTC
TRBJ1-1	few	TRBV6-2/TRBV6-3	NA	CASSLGSEAFF	TGTGCCAGCAGTTTGGGCTCTGAAGCTTTCTTT
TRBJ1-6	NA	TRBV27	TRBD1	CASSSLQGAGSSPLHF	TGTGCCAGCAGTTCCTTGCAGGGGGCTGGTAGTTCACCCCTCCACTTT
TRBJ1-3	NA	TRBV18	NA	CASSPPGTTGNTIYF	TGTGCCAGCTCACCTCCTGGGACAACTGGAAACACCATATATTTT
TRBJ1-1	NA	TRBV19	NA	CASSIPAGPIEAFF	TGTGCCAGTAGTATTCCGGCAGGGCCAATTGAAGCTTTCTTT
TRBJ1-2	NA	TRBV4-1	NA	CASSQEWTETHGYTF	TGCGCCAGCAGCCAAGAATGGACAGAGACCCATGGCTACACCTTC
TRBJ2-7	NA	TRBV19	NA	CASSIKAGTGEQYF	TGTGCCAGTAGTATCAAGGCCGGAACAGGCGAGCAGTACTTC
TRBJ2-3	NA	TRBV5-1	NA	CASSLGRGLGIDTQYF	TGCGCCAGCAGCTTGGGCCGGGGACTGGGCATAGATACGCAGTATTTT
TRBJ2-5	NA	TRBV6-5	NA	CASRGYRETQYF	TGTGCCAGCAGGGGCTACCGAGAGACCCAGTACTTC
TRBJ2-7	NA	TRBV11-2	NA	CASSLAGWEQYF	TGTGCCAGCAGCTTAGCAGGCTGGGAGCAGTACTTC
TRBJ2-7	NA	TRBV30	TRBD1	CAWRGDSYEQYF	TGTGCCTGGAGAGGGGACAGCTACGAGCAGTACTTC
TRBJ1-2	NA	TRBV6-5	TRBD1	CASSQGQGYGYTF	TGTGCCAGCAGCCAGGGACAGGGGTATGGCTACACCTTC
TRBJ1-3	NA	TRBV30	TRBD1	CAWTGGFGNTIYF	TGTGCCTGGACAGGGGGTTTTGGAAACACCATATATTTT
TRBJ1-1	NA	TRBV2	TRBD1	CASTAGTGRNTEAFF	TGTGCCAGCACTGCCGGGACAGGGCGAAACACTGAAGCTTTCTTT
TRBJ1-2	NA	TRBV7-9	NA	CASSSVRDKANYGYTF	TGTGCCAGCAGCTCAGTTCGGGACAAGGCTAACTATGGCTACACCTTC
TRBJ2-5	NA	TRBV9	NA	CASSVGGGHQETQYF	TGTGCCAGCAGCGTAGGTGGGGGCCACCAAGAGACCCAGTACTTC
TRBJ2-7	NA	TRBV9	TRBD1	CASSRYLTGAEQYF	TGTGCCAGCAGCCGTTACCTGACAGGGGCCGAGCAGTACTTC
TRBJ1-1	NA	TRBV2	NA	CASSYQSGDTEAFF	TGTGCCAGCAGCTATCAATCGGGAGACACTGAAGCTTTCTTT
TRBJ2-1	NA	TRBV27	NA	CASTRRGGDSYNEQFF	TGTGCCAGCACCCGTAGGGGGGGGGACTCCTACAATGAGCAGTTCTTC
TRBJ2-1	once	TRBV11-3	TRBD2	CASSSHRLADNEQFF	TGTGCCAGCAGCTCCCACCGACTAGCCGACAATGAGCAGTTCTTC
TRBJ1-5	NA	TRBV2	NA	CASSEDIFQPQHF	TGTGCCAGCAGTGAGGACATATTTCAGCCCCAGCATTTT
TRBJ1-1	NA	TRBV30	NA	CAWMGRGGEAFF	TGTGCCTGGATGGGTCGGGGGGGTGAAGCTTTCTTT
TRBJ1-2	NA	TRBV6-5	TRBD1	CASSYDRGYGYTF	TGTGCCAGCAGCTACGACAGGGGCTATGGCTACACCTTC